The 27 T cell receptor beta chains given below trace back to one sample, sequenced in a study of shared clonotypes between healthy human individuals. Libraries were prepared by immunoSEQ multiplex PCR; TCRdb keeps only in-frame clonotypes and omits some of them. The data hold fewer than 2.5 million clones, with 93% observed a single time. Sequencing was done on a sample of naive CD4+ T cells from PBMCs. Subset meaning: CD45RA+ positively selected. Receptors were obtained from a man between 18 and 29 years old in good health. Some clones in this sample may be carry-over from other donors' samples.

This clone was detected once. The chain is built from TRBV6-1 and TRBJ2-7; no definite D call. This CDR3 is 11 amino acids long. Trimming removed 5 bases from V and 7 bases from J, with 9 bases in between. Germline CDR1 reads MNHNS; CDR2 reads SASEGT. The CDR3 sequence is CASSYVGEQYF. The CDR3 coding sequence is TGTGCCAGCAGTTATGTGGGGGAGCAGTACTTC.

The chain is built from TRBV6-4 and TRBJ2-3; D perhaps matches TRBD2 (7 bases). Looked up from germline, CDR1 is MRHNA and CDR2 is SNTAGT. Trimming took 10 bases from V and 0 from J, leaving 14 bases between them. The CDR3 covers 14 residues. The DNA of the CDR3 is TGTGCCATTAAACAGGGAGGGAGCACAGATACGCAGTATTTT. It translates to CAIKQGGSTDTQYF.

The chain carries TRBV4-3 and TRBJ2-3, with D unclear. CDR3 size: 15 residues. V was pared by 4 bases and J by 2 bases, with 13 bases between. Germline values: CDR1 LGHNA, CDR2 YSLEER. In DNA form, the CDR3 reads TGCGCCAGCAGCCGACGGACCCAGACCACAGATACGCAGTATTTT. Amino acids: CASSRRTQTTDTQYF.

The chain carries TRBV5-1 and TRBJ1-4; D gene unclear. Germline CDR1 SGHRS, CDR2 YFSETQ. The length of the CDR3 is 13 residues. Trimming took 6 bases from V and 6 from J, leaving 12 bases between them. As DNA, the CDR3 is TGCGCCAGCACCTCCCCTTGGGATGAAAAACTGTTTTTT. Protein product: CASTSPWDEKLFF.

The chain links TRBV7-4 to TRBJ2-1; the match to TRBD2 covers 9 bases. V gave up 2 bases and J gave up 1 base; unmatched junction bases: 12. The length of the CDR3 is 19 residues. CDR1 SGHVT and CDR2 SQSDAQ come from the germline V gene. Written as DNA, the CDR3 is TGTGCCAGCAGCTTATCTTCCGATAGCGGGAGAACGTCCTACAATGAGCAGTTCTTC. It specifies CASSLSSDSGRTSYNEQFF.

The chain uses TRBV7-6 and TRBJ2-2; D is possibly TRBD2 (6 bases). V lost 5 bases, J lost 4 bases, and 17 bases lay in between. The CDR3 length is 16 residues. The germline gives CDR1 SGHVS, CDR2 FNYEAQ. CDR3 nucleotide sequence: TGTGCCAGCAGCCAACTATCGGGGGATACCACCGGGGAGCTGTTTTTT. Its translation is CASSQLSGDTTGELFF.

This sequence joins TRBV7-9 and TRBJ1-1, with D possibly matching TRBD1 (5 bases). The CDR3 length is 13 residues. In germline, CDR1 is SEHNR, CDR2 FQNEAQ (reference sequence). The CDR3 is CAIPGTVNTEAFF. The CDR3 bases are TGTGCTATTCCGGGGACGGTGAACACTGAAGCTTTCTTT.

This chain joins TRBV11-1 and TRBJ2-2, with 7 bases aligning to TRBD1. V shed 6 bases and J 3 bases; nucleotides not matched to a gene: 4. Germline CDR1 and CDR2: SGHAT and FQDESV (reference sequence). This CDR3 contains 14 residues. The CDR3 sequence: CASSPGTDTGELFF. Written as DNA, the CDR3 is TGTGCCAGCAGTCCCGGGACAGACACCGGGGAGCTGTTTTTT.

In its sample, this clone was seen once. This chain links TRBV19 with TRBJ2-5; D is uncertain. The CDR3 consists of 10 residues. Germline CDR1 reads LNHDA; CDR2 reads SQIVND (reference sequence). V shed 5 bases and J shed 2 bases, with 0 bases lying between them. The CDR3, as DNA: TGTGCCAGTAGTCAAGAGACCCAGTACTTC. Its protein is CASSQETQYF.

The chain couples TRBV28 to TRBJ2-1, with 10 bases aligning to TRBD2. Trimming took 7 bases from V and 6 from J; bases not matched to a gene: 9. From germline, CDR1 is MDHEN and CDR2 SYDVKM. The CDR3 is 15 amino acids. In nucleotides, the CDR3 is TGTGCCAGCATCGACCAGACTAGCGGGTCCAATGAGCAGTTCTTC. Translating gives CASIDQTSGSNEQFF.

In its sample, this clone was seen once. This chain uses TRBV28 with TRBJ1-1; 10 bases agree with TRBD1. The CDR3 has 16 residues. V shed 6 bases and J 0 bases; nucleotides not matched to a gene: 7. Per germline, CDR1 MDHEN and CDR2 SYDVKM. CDR3 sequence: CASSWGQGTLNTEAFF. CDR3 coding DNA: TGTGCCAGCAGCTGGGGACAGGGGACTCTGAACACTGAAGCTTTCTTT.

Notes on this clone: Other DNA sequences in the sample encode the same CDR3. This chain joins TRBV29-1 and TRBJ2-7, with D perhaps matching TRBD2 (6 bases). The V end was cut by 7 bases, the J end by 0 bases, with 7 bases between. The CDR3 spans 11 residues. Germline V lookup: CDR1 SQVTM, CDR2 ANQGSEA. The CDR3 sequence is CSGRGSYEQYF. CDR3 nucleotides: TGCAGCGGGAGGGGCTCCTACGAGCAGTACTTC.

The CDR3 DNA reads as TGTGCCAGTAGTATGACCGGGCAAGGTCGAGAGACCCAGTACTTC. It yields the protein CASSMTGQGRETQYF. The chain is built from TRBV19 and TRBJ2-5; D gene uncertain. Trimming shortened V by 3 bases and J by 4 bases, and 15 bases separated the two germline ends. Per germline, CDR1 LNHDA and CDR2 SQIVND (reference sequence). There are 15 residues in the CDR3.

The sample holds a few counts of this clone. The identical CDR3 is also encoded by other nucleotide sequences in the sample. This chain uses TRBV9 with TRBJ2-1; 10 bases match TRBD2. Trimming removed 2 bases from V and 5 bases from J; junction bases left unmatched: 1. The length of the CDR3 is 14 residues. The germline gives CDR1 SGDLS, CDR2 YYNGEE. CDR3 DNA: TGTGCCAGCAGCGTCACTAGCGGGAACAATGAGCAGTTCTTC. This codes for CASSVTSGNNEQFF.

The V gene is TRBV4-2, the J gene TRBJ2-7; 7 positions agree with TRBD2. This CDR3 contains 15 residues. Germline trimming cut 4 bases from V and 7 bases from J; bases unmatched to any gene: 13. The germline CDR1 and CDR2 sequences are LGHNA and YNFKEQ. This CDR3 is CASSPGPSGTREQYF. Written as DNA, the CDR3 is TGTGCCAGCAGCCCCGGGCCTAGCGGAACTAGGGAGCAGTACTTC.

As concerns this clone: Other DNA sequences in this sample translate to the same CDR3. The J gene is TRBJ2-7, the V gene TRBV11-2, with TRBD2 matching over 7 bases. The CDR3 has 15 residues. The trim removed 1 base at V and 0 bases at J, leaving 3 bases unmatched. Germline V gives CDR1 SGHAT, CDR2 FQNNGV. CDR3 coding DNA: TGTGCCAGCAGCTTAGCCGGCGGGAGCTCCTACGAGCAGTACTTC. Translated: CASSLAGGSSYEQYF.

Remarks on this clone: Other nucleotide sequences from this sample produce the same CDR3. The chain uses TRBV7-6 and TRBJ1-1; possibly TRBD1 for D (5 bases). Trimming left V 5 bases short and J 2 bases short, with 9 bases between. The CDR3 totals 13 residues. CDR1 is SGHVS, CDR2 FNYEAQ, per germline. CDR3 nucleotides: TGTGCCAGCAGCCTGGGGGAAAACACTGAAGCTTTCTTT. This codes for CASSLGENTEAFF.

Turning to this clone: This sample also contains other DNA sequences that code for the same CDR3. This chain joins TRBV30 and TRBJ2-7, with TRBD1 matching over 10 bases. The germline CDR1 and CDR2 sequences are GTSNPN and SVGIG (reference sequence). V trimming: 5 bases; J trimming: 5 bases; junction bases outside the gene matches: 6. The CDR3 has 13 residues. The CDR3 DNA reads as TGTGCCTGGTCCCGGGACAGGGGCCACGAGCAGTACTTC. Residues: CAWSRDRGHEQYF.

This clone was picked up one time. V gene TRBV5-1 combines with J gene TRBJ1-2; 12 positions agree with TRBD1. Germline CDR1 and CDR2: SGHRS and YFSETQ. The junction had 11 bases not matched to a gene; V was cut back by 4 bases and J by 4 bases. The CDR3 length is 17 residues. The CDR3 loop reads CASSPTGTGGIVYGYTF. As DNA, the CDR3 is TGCGCCAGCAGCCCCACCGGGACAGGGGGCATTGTCTATGGCTACACCTTC. The full variable domain, its missing parts supplied by reference TRBV5-1 and TRBJ1-2, is KAGVTQTPRYLIKTRGQQVTLSCSPISGHRSVSWYQQTPGQGLQFLFEYFSETQRNKGNFPGRFSGRQFSNSRSEMNVSTLELGDSALYLCASSPTGTGGIVYGYTFGSGTRLTVV.

The V gene is TRBV18, the J gene TRBJ2-7; D is unresolved. CDR1 is KGHSH and CDR2 is LQKENI in the germline V gene. The CDR3 has 13 amino acids. V was cut by 6 bases and J by 3 bases, with 12 bases left in between. The chain's CDR3 is CASSQTARYEQYF. In DNA, the CDR3 is TGTGCCAGCTCCCAGACGGCCCGCTACGAGCAGTACTTC.

Note on this clone: At the DNA level, this CDR3 is encoded by other sequences in the same sample as well. The V gene is TRBV18, the J gene TRBJ2-7; D is undetermined. The CDR3 runs to 14 residues. V lost 2 bases and J lost 1, with 9 bases in between. Looked up from germline, CDR1 is KGHSH and CDR2 is LQKENI. The CDR3 reads CASSPGAVSYEQYF. Written as DNA, the CDR3 is TGTGCCAGCTCACCAGGAGCTGTATCCTACGAGCAGTACTTC.

This chain joins TRBV6-1 and TRBJ1-2; TRBD1 matches 9 bases. Germline CDR1 reads MNHNS; CDR2 reads SASEGT. The CDR3 contains 12 residues. Trimming at V came to 8 bases and at J to 7 bases, leaving 5 bases not matched to a gene. The CDR3: CASHRGQGGYTF. The CDR3 DNA reads TGTGCCAGCCACAGGGGGCAGGGTGGCTACACCTTC.

The genes are TRBV28 and TRBJ2-7; no clear D. The CDR3 loop spans 14 amino acids. The V and J ends lost 5 bases and 0 bases respectively, with 11 bases between them. CDR1 and CDR2 from the germline V gene are MDHEN and SYDVKM. The CDR3 sequence: CASSGAQSSYEQYF. In DNA form, the CDR3 reads TGTGCCAGCAGTGGCGCGCAGAGCTCCTACGAGCAGTACTTC.

On this clone itself: Other nucleotide sequences in the sample specify the same CDR3. This chain joins TRBV5-1 and TRBJ1-1; tentative D call: TRBD1 (5 bases). This CDR3 spans 14 amino acids. V lost 2 bases and J 2 bases, leaving 10 bases between the germline ends. The germline V gene encodes CDR1 SGHRS and CDR2 YFSETQ. CDR3 amino acids: CASSLDRTNTEAFF. CDR3 in DNA: TGCGCCAGCAGCTTAGACAGAACCAACACTGAAGCTTTCTTT.

The gene calls are TRBV18 and TRBJ2-3; 9 bases align to TRBD2. The CDR3 totals 17 residues. The germline CDR1 and CDR2 sequences are KGHSH and LQKENI. V shed 0 bases, J shed 4 bases, and the junction held 8 bases outside the gene matches. The CDR3 bases are TGTGCCAGCTCACCACCGGGACTCTTAGCGGGGGCAGATACGCAGTATTTT. Encoded protein: CASSPPGLLAGADTQYF. Together with reference TRBV18 and TRBJ2-3, the CDR3 gives the full variable domain: NAGVMQNPRHLVRRRGQEARLRCSPMKGHSHVYWYRQLPEEGLKFMVYLQKENIIDESGMPKERFSAEFPKEGPSILRIQQVVRGDSAAYFCASSPPGLLAGADTQYFGPGTRLTVL.

This clone was recorded once. The chain has TRBV7-2 and TRBJ1-4, with D hard to call. This CDR3 contains 13 residues. V was trimmed by 2 bases and J by 4 bases, leaving 5 bases between them. The germline V gene has CDR1 SGHTA and CDR2 FQGNSA. The CDR3 region is CASSLSLNEKLFF. The CDR3 bases are TGTGCCAGCAGCTTATCCCTTAATGAAAAACTGTTTTTT.

This clone was recorded only once. The chain combines TRBV7-3 with TRBJ2-1, with D perhaps matching TRBD1 (7 bases). The germline CDR1 and CDR2 sequences are SGHTA and FQGTGA. This CDR3 is 15 amino acids long. V lost 5 bases to trimming and J lost 3 bases, with 14 bases between them. CDR3 DNA: TGTGCCAGCAGCCAAAGGGGGCGGGACTACAATGAGCAGTTCTTC. Its translation: CASSQRGRDYNEQFF.